The rows below give T cell receptor beta chains drawn from one sample of a study of control samples from healthy donors and cancer patients. The data were produced by immunoSEQ multiplex PCR, yet TCRdb's version contains in-frame clones alone and is incomplete. The table has some 120,000 clones, about 94% seen once. The material sequenced was blood. Receptor source: a young man in good health. Both conserved end residues are part of each CDR3. D genes are given only for firm matches. For some rows the clone size is stated as once, few or many, or as a class when expanded; others skip it.

14	TRBV7-2	TRBJ2-1	NA	NA	TGTGCCAGCAGCTTAGTCGTTAGCGGTAATGAGCAGTTCTTC	CASSLVVSGNEQFF
11	TRBV6-6	TRBJ2-2	once	NA	TGTGCCAGCACTCTGGACGTGGAGCTGTTTTTT	CASTLDVELFF
13	TRBV12-5	TRBJ1-1	NA	NA	TGTGCTAGTGTAAATCGGGTGGGCACTGAAGCTTTCTTT	CASVNRVGTEAFF
15	TRBV5-5	TRBJ1-2	NA	TRBD1	TGTGCCAGCAGATACAACCAGGGGGGGAACTATGGCTACACCTTC	CASRYNQGGNYGYTF
14	TRBV7-3	TRBJ2-3	NA	NA	TGTGCCAGCAGCCACGGCAGGAGCACAGATACGCAGTATTTT	CASSHGRSTDTQYF
13	TRBV5-1	TRBJ2-7	NA	NA	TGCGCCAGCAGCTTGGATGGATCTGTCGAGCAGTACTTC	CASSLDGSVEQYF
14	TRBV2	TRBJ1-4	NA	NA	TGTGCCAGCGTGGAGGGCGAGAAGAGAGAAAAACTGTTTTTT	CASVEGEKREKLFF
17	TRBV4-1	TRBJ2-7	NA	TRBD2	TGCGCCAGCAGCCAAGATTCTAGGGGCGGGAGCTCCTACGAGCAGTACTTC	CASSQDSRGGSSYEQYF
11	TRBV5-1	TRBJ1-1	NA	NA	TGCGCCAGCACCTTGGGGTCTGAAGCTTTCTTT	CASTLGSEAFF
15	TRBV25-1	TRBJ2-5	NA	NA	TGTGCCAGCCCCGATCCCCAATCTTCCCCAAGGACCCAGTACTTC	CASPDPQSSPRTQYF
16	TRBV11-2	TRBJ1-3	few	NA	TGTGCCAGCAGTCGTGGGCGGGGTTCCTCTGGAAACACCATATATTTT	CASSRGRGSSGNTIYF
15	TRBV7-2	TRBJ2-1	NA	NA	TGTGCCAGCAGCGACCGGGCCGGTGGGAGGAATGAGCAGTTCTTC	CASSDRAGGRNEQFF
16	TRBV7-2	TRBJ2-5	NA	TRBD2	TGTGCCAGCAGCCCCGCCGGCGGGACTAGACGAGGGGCCCAGTACTTC	CASSPAGGTRRGAQYF
14	TRBV15	TRBJ2-7	NA	TRBD1	TGTGCCACCACAACCGGGACAGGCTCCTACGAGCAGTACTTC	CATTTGTGSYEQYF
15	TRBV7-6	TRBJ1-1	NA	TRBD1	TGTGCCAGCAGCTCGGGGGGGACAGGGGGCACTGAAGCTTTCTTT	CASSSGGTGGTEAFF
15	TRBV28	TRBJ2-7	NA	NA	TGTGCCAGCAGTTTGGGGGGATTAAAGGGGAACGAGCAGTACTTC	CASSLGGLKGNEQYF
15	TRBV4-3	TRBJ2-1	NA	NA	TGCGCCAGCAGCCTTACATTCAGCTCCTACAATGAGCAGTTCTTC	CASSLTFSSYNEQFF
15	TRBV7-2	TRBJ2-2	NA	NA	TGTGCCAGCAGCCCTCTTAGGGGGAACACCGGGGAGCTGTTTTTT	CASSPLRGNTGELFF
14	TRBV5-1	TRBJ1-4	NA	TRBD1	TGCGCCAGCAGCGCCAGGGGGGCCGGTGAAAAACTGTTTTTT	CASSARGAGEKLFF
14	TRBV27	TRBJ2-4	NA	NA	TGTGCCAGCGCCGAGCCGGGGGCCAAAAACATTCAGTACTTC	CASAEPGAKNIQYF
12	TRBV30	TRBJ1-5	NA	NA	TGTGCCTGGGGGGACAGCAATCAGCCCCAGCATTTT	CAWGDSNQPQHF
15	TRBV27	TRBJ2-3	NA	TRBD2	TGTGCCAGCAGCCGACTAGCGGGGGCCGGGGATACGCAGTATTTT	CASSRLAGAGDTQYF
14	TRBV7-3	TRBJ1-1	NA	TRBD1	TGTGCCAGCAGCGGAGCAGGGGGCACCACTGAAGCTTTCTTT	CASSGAGGTTEAFF
16	TRBV5-6	TRBJ2-5	once	TRBD1	TGTGCCAGCAGCCTACGAGACAGGGGGCACAGGGAGACCCAGTACTTC	CASSLRDRGHRETQYF
15	TRBV9	TRBJ1-5	NA	NA	TGTGCCAGCAGCGTTGGCCTAGCGGGCAATCAGCCCCAGCATTTT	CASSVGLAGNQPQHF
12	TRBV21-1	TRBJ1-1	NA	NA	TGTGCCAGCAGCAACGCCAACAGTGAAGCTTTCTTT	CASSNANSEAFF
17	TRBV4-1	TRBJ2-1	NA	NA	TGCGCCAGCAGCCACGCCCCGGATTCGACCTCCTACAATGAGCAGTTCTTC	CASSHAPDSTSYNEQFF
13	TRBV7-9	TRBJ1-1	NA	NA	TGTGCCAGCAGTACCAAGGGGAACACTGAAGCTTTCTTT	CASSTKGNTEAFF
13	TRBV27	TRBJ1-2	NA	NA	TGTGCCAGCAGTCCCCAGGGGAACTATGGCTACACCTTC	CASSPQGNYGYTF
11	TRBV5-1	TRBJ2-5	NA	NA	TGCGCCAGCAGCTTGGAAGAGACCCAGTACTTC	CASSLEETQYF
16	TRBV19	TRBJ1-6	NA	TRBD1	TGTGCCAGTAGTTCCACACGACAGGGGAGAAATTCACCCCTCCACTTT	CASSSTRQGRNSPLHF
14	TRBV11-2	TRBJ2-7	NA	TRBD2	TGTGCCAGCAGCTCTAGCGGGGGGCCTTACGAGCAGTACTTC	CASSSSGGPYEQYF
15	TRBV2	TRBJ1-2	NA	NA	TGTGCCAGCAGTGAAAGTGGACAGACCCTCTATGGCTACACCTTC	CASSESGQTLYGYTF
18	TRBV18	TRBJ1-1	NA	TRBD1	TGTGCCAGCTCACCTCGGACAGGGGGAACTGGCTCAAACACTGAAGCTTTCTTT	CASSPRTGGTGSNTEAFF
15	TRBV7-2	TRBJ1-6	NA	TRBD1	TGTGCCAGCAGCTTTGGGACAGGCACTAATTCACCCCTCCACTTT	CASSFGTGTNSPLHF
13	TRBV4-1	TRBJ2-7	NA	NA	TGCGCCAGCAGCCAAGGATCACCCTACGAGCAGTACTTC	CASSQGSPYEQYF
13	TRBV7-9	TRBJ2-7	NA	NA	TGTGCCAGCAGCTTAGCTTCCGGGACTTCGTTTTACTTC	CASSLASGTSFYF
16	TRBV5-5	TRBJ1-6	NA	NA	TGTGCCAGCAGCTGGCGGTGGGGGACGGAGCATTCACCCCTCCACTTT	CASSWRWGTEHSPLHF
13	TRBV12-3/TRBV12-4	TRBJ1-4	NA	TRBD1	TGTGCCAGCAGTCGGACAGGGGCTGAAAAACTGTTTTTT	CASSRTGAEKLFF
16	TRBV27	TRBJ1-5	NA	NA	TGTGCCAGCAGTTTGCGAGGGGTTTCAGGCAATCAGCCCCAGCATTTT	CASSLRGVSGNQPQHF
13	TRBV19	TRBJ1-5	NA	NA	TGTGCCAGTAGTATGACTAGCAATCAGCCCCAGCATTTT	CASSMTSNQPQHF
15	TRBV19	TRBJ1-5	once	NA	TGTGCCAGTAGTTGGACAGACGATAGCAATCAGCCCCAGCATTTT	CASSWTDDSNQPQHF
14	TRBV4-1	TRBJ2-7	NA	NA	TGCGCCAGCAGCCAATTAGGAGGGTCCTACGAGCAGTACTTC	CASSQLGGSYEQYF
15	TRBV18	TRBJ1-4	NA	NA	TGTGCCAGCTCACCAACTACAGAGGAGAATGAAAAACTGTTTTTT	CASSPTTEENEKLFF
15	TRBV19	TRBJ2-5	NA	NA	TGTGCCAGTAGTATAGGGGGCCGGTACCAAGAGACCCAGTACTTC	CASSIGGRYQETQYF
16	TRBV10-3	TRBJ2-7	NA	NA	TGTGCCATCAGTGATCCCTCCTCGGGACAAAAATACGAGCAGTACTTC	CAISDPSSGQKYEQYF
17	TRBV19	TRBJ1-4	NA	TRBD1	TGTGCCAGTAGTAGCATTCGCAACAGGGGGCTGAGTGAAAAACTGTTTTTT	CASSSIRNRGLSEKLFF
13	TRBV6-4	TRBJ2-1	NA	TRBD2	TGTGCCAGCAGTGCCGGGGGGACCGGTGAGCAGTTCTTC	CASSAGGTGEQFF
12	TRBV3-1/TRBV3-2	TRBJ2-5	NA	NA	TGTGCCAGCAGCCGCAGAGGGGGACCCGAGTACTTC	CASSRRGGPEYF